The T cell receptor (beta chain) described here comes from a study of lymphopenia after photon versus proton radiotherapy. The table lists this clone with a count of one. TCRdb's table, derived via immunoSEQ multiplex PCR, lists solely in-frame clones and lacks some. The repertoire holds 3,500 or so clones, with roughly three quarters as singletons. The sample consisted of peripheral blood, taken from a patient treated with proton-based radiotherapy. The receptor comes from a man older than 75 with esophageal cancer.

CDR3 region: CASSLQPEGSGSQYF. The CDR3 region has the DNA TGTGCCAGCAGCCTCCAGCCCGAGGGTTCCGGGTCCCAGTACTTC. The rearrangement joins TRBV9 to TRBJ2-5; D possibly corresponds to TRBD2 (5 bases). Between the trimmed V and J ends, which lost 4 bases and 9 bases, there was a span of 22 bases. The CDR3 length is 15 residues. CDR1 SGDLS and CDR2 YYNGEE come from the germline V gene.